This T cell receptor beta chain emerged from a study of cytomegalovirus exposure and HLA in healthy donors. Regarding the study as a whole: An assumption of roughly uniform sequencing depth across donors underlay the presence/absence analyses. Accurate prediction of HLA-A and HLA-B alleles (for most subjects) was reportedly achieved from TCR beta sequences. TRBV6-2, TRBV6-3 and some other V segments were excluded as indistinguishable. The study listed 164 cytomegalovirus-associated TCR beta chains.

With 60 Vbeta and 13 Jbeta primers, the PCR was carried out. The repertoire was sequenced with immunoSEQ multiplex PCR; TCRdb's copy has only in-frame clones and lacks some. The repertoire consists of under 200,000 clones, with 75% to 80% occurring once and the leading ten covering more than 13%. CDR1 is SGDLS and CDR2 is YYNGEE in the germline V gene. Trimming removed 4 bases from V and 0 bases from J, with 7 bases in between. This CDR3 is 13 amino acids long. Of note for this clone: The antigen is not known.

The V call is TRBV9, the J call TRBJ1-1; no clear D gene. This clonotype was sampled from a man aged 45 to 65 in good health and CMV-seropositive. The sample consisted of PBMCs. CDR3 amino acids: CASSLRMNTEAFF. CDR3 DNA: TGTGCCAGCAGCCTTCGTATGAACACTGAAGCTTTCTTT.